The 13 T cell receptor beta chains presented below share a single source sample, sequenced in a study of beta chain features in type 1 diabetes. Of the isolated RNA, all was reverse transcribed, and so the sequenced material was expressed TCRB transcripts. Here immunoSEQ multiplex PCR was the method, and the copy in TCRdb shows in-frame clones only, minus some. The sample records 300,000 to 350,000 clones, 14% being singletons. Sample: central memory CD4+ T cells from blood. The source is a man aged 30 to 45 in good health.

This clone was observed a handful of times. CDR3 nucleotides: TGTGCCAGCAGTGGACAGGGGGCCGGGCAGCCCCAGCATTTT. It is translated as CASSGQGAGQPQHF. V usage is TRBV2 and J usage is TRBJ1-5; 10 nucleotides line up with TRBD1. The CDR3 is 14 amino acids. Germline CDR1 reads SNHLY; CDR2 reads FYNNEI. J gave up 7 bases and V 4 bases, and 4 bases lay outside the gene matches.

This clone has ten or more counts. A junction boundary mismatches the germline segment, possibly from a read error. The sample has other DNA sequences that encode this CDR3 too. V is TRBV11-2 and J is TRBJ1-4; no clear D gene. The CDR3 covers 13 residues. Germline values: CDR1 SGHAT, CDR2 FQNNGV. CDR3 in amino acids: CASSQGPKEKLFF. CDR3 in DNA: TGCGCCAGCAGCCAAGGCCCTAAGGAAAAACTGTTTTTT. Complete variable domain (other parts from reference TRBV11-2 and TRBJ1-4): EAGVAQSPRYKIIEKRQSVAFWCNPISGHATLYWYQQILGQGPKLLIQFQNNGVVDDSQLPKDRFSAERLKGVDSTLKIQPAKLEDSAVYLCASSQGPKEKLFFGSGTQLSVL.

This clone was found a few times. In DNA, the CDR3 is TGTGCCAGCAGTCCCCAGGTGGCCGGGGAGCTGTTTTTT. Its translation: CASSPQVAGELFF. The chain employs TRBV5-6 and TRBJ2-2; D is unclear. The CDR3 is made up of 13 amino acids. Trimming took 5 bases from V and 6 from J, leaving 11 bases between them. Germline loops: CDR1 SGHDT, CDR2 YYEEEE.

The V call is TRBV7-2, the J call TRBJ1-6; D is unresolved. Germline assignment: CDR1 SGHTA and CDR2 FQGNSA. Trimming left V 5 bases short and J 0 bases short, with 14 bases between. The CDR3 sequence is 17 residues long. The CDR3 region has the DNA TGTGCCAGCAGCCCAAGACACCGGAGCTCCTATAATTCACCCCTCCACTTT. Translated: CASSPRHRSSYNSPLHF.

The gene calls are TRBV6-1 and TRBJ1-4; no clear D gene. The CDR3 covers 15 residues. Germline lookup yields CDR1 MNHNS and CDR2 SASEGT. V gave up 3 bases and J gave up 3 bases, with 11 bases separating them. The CDR3 DNA follows: TGTGCCAGCAGTGACGGCCTACAGCCTAATGAAAAACTGTTTTTT. It yields the protein CASSDGLQPNEKLFF.

A word on this clone: One junction end does not reproduce the germline sequence, and a read error may be involved. The rearrangement links TRBV10-3 to TRBJ2-2; D unclear. CDR3 length equals 14 residues. Germline V gene lookup returns CDR1 ENHRY and CDR2 SYGVKD. This CDR3 reads CASSYEINTGELFF. The CDR3 nucleotides read TGTGCCAGCAGTTACGAGATCAACACCGGGGAGCTGTTTTTT.

This clone was counted only a few times. V and J are TRBV2 and TRBJ2-2; 15 nucleotides line up with TRBD2. The CDR3 runs to 17 residues. Germline CDR1 SNHLY, CDR2 FYNNEI. V shed 6 bases and J 1 base; nucleotides not matched to a gene: 3. The CDR3 protein is CASSPGLAGGNTGELFF. The CDR3 bases are TGTGCCAGCAGCCCGGGACTAGCGGGAGGGAACACCGGGGAGCTGTTTTTT.

The rearrangement links TRBV2 to TRBJ1-6; D is ambiguous. The germline CDR1 and CDR2 sequences are SNHLY and FYNNEI. The CDR3 is made up of 13 amino acids. V was clipped by 5 bases and J by 11 bases, with 13 bases between them. The CDR3 DNA sequence: TGTGCCAGCAGTACCGGACCGTTACCACCCCTCCACTTT. Its translation is CASSTGPLPPLHF.

This clone showed up just a few times. V usage is TRBV6-5 and J usage is TRBJ1-2; tentative D call: TRBD1 (5 bases). This CDR3 has 15 residues. Per the germline V gene, CDR1 is MNHEY and CDR2 is SVGAGI. V was clipped by 5 bases and J by 4 bases, with 17 bases between them. The CDR3 loop is CASSPEKGLLYGYTF. The CDR3 DNA is TGTGCCAGCAGTCCAGAGAAGGGACTGCTCTATGGCTACACCTTC.

The gene calls are TRBV5-1 and TRBJ2-1, with 7 bases fitting TRBD1. The CDR3 spans 16 residues. Germline V lookup: CDR1 SGHRS, CDR2 YFSETQ. V lost 4 bases and J lost 8; bases outside the gene matches: 15. The chain's CDR3 is CASSPPVGQKHHEQFF. Here the CDR3 DNA reads TGCGCCAGCAGCCCCCCTGTGGGACAGAAGCACCATGAGCAGTTCTTC.

The J gene is TRBJ2-6, the V gene TRBV29-1; 8 bases line up with TRBD1. V gave up 4 bases and J gave up 0 bases; unmatched junction bases: 5. CDR3 length: 16 residues. CDR1 SQVTM and CDR2 ANQGSEA come from the germline V gene. The CDR3 coding sequence is TGCAGCGTTGTCTGGACAGGGAGCTCTGGGGCCAACGTCCTGACTTTC. This encodes CSVVWTGSSGANVLTF.

In its sample, this clone was seen a few times. The J gene is TRBJ1-4, the V gene TRBV5-4; D is possibly TRBD1 (5 bases). Trimming removed 4 bases at V and 8 bases at J, with 9 bases between. The CDR3 is made up of 12 amino acids. Germline V gene data show CDR1 as SGHNT and CDR2 as YYREEE (reference sequence). The CDR3 here is CASSAAGEKLFF. The CDR3 DNA reads TGTGCCAGCAGCGCAGCAGGGGAAAAACTGTTTTTT. The entire variable domain, with the rest obtained from reference TRBV5-4 and TRBJ1-4, is as follows: ETGVTQSPTHLIKTRGQQVTLRCSSQSGHNTVSWYQQALGQGPQFIFQYYREEENGRGNFPPRFSGLQFPNYSSELNVNALELDDSALYLCASSAAGEKLFFGSGTQLSVL.

This clone has only a few counts. The sample has other DNA sequences that encode this CDR3 too. The J gene is TRBJ2-5, the V gene TRBV11-3; D is unresolved. The germline CDR1 and CDR2 sequences are SGHNT and YENEEA. The V end lost 5 bases, the J end lost 0 bases, and 4 bases lay between the germline ends. This CDR3 region has 12 residues. CDR3 in amino acids: CASSPNQETQYF. CDR3 DNA: TGTGCCAGCAGCCCAAACCAAGAGACCCAGTACTTC.